These 5 T cell receptor beta chains were sequenced from one sample in a study of T cells of healthy individuals (dated by TCRdb to the late 2010s). Library preparation used 5' RACE. Sequencing relied on an Illumina MiSeq. The public reads were quality trimmed at Q25 with fastp and then assembled into clones with MiXCR by TCRdb, keeping productive beta chains. Every entry covers one CDR3 protein and lists the most common genes and DNA from its rows. The sample records more than 85,000 distinct CDR3 sequences, roughly 18% of which are singletons. The ten largest clones take up 6.2% of the sample. These receptors were collected from a human donor in good health.

In this sample, this clonotype turned up a few times. The chain carries TRBV29-1 and TRBJ2-3, with D unclear. This CDR3 has 14 residues. CDR1 and CDR2 from the germline V gene are SQVTM and ANQGSEA. Trimming left V 0 bases short and J 11 bases short, with 18 bases between. CDR3 DNA sequence: TGCAGCGTTGAAGATCGACGGGTGGGCGGCAAGCAGTATTTT. Protein: CSVEDRRVGGKQYF.

This clonotype was counted many times. This chain uses TRBV5-5 with TRBJ1-5; maybe TRBD1 (6 bases). The CDR3 contains 15 residues. The V end was cut by 3 bases, the J end by 7 bases, with 17 bases between. Looked up from germline, CDR1 is SGHKS and CDR2 is YYEKEE (reference sequence). CDR3 sequence: CASSYTPTGSQPQHF. The CDR3 nucleotides are TGTGCCAGCAGCTATACTCCTACAGGGTCGCAGCCCCAGCATTTT.

In its sample, this clonotype was seen many times. The chain has TRBV10-3 and TRBJ1-3, with D perhaps matching TRBD1 (5 bases). V lost 0 bases and J lost 2, with 8 bases in between. The CDR3 length is 15 residues. Per the germline V gene, CDR1 is ENHRY and CDR2 is SYGVKD. The CDR3 is CAISESGTTGNTIYF. CDR3 bases: TGTGCCATCAGTGAGTCGGGGACTACTGGAAACACCATATATTTT.

This clonotype was picked up a small number of times. V usage is TRBV20-1 and J usage is TRBJ2-7; no definite D call. This CDR3 has 13 amino acids. Per germline, CDR1 DFQATT and CDR2 SNEGSKA (reference sequence). Trimming shortened V by 0 bases and J by 2 bases, and 8 bases separated the two germline ends. DNA of the CDR3: TGCAGTGCTAGAGAACGAGCAGCCTACGAGCAGTACTTC. Its translation is CSARERAAYEQYF.

This clonotype was observed a few times. The gene calls are TRBV7-8 and TRBJ2-3, with no clear D. Germline CDR1 reads SGHVS; CDR2 reads FQNEAQ. The CDR3 spans 16 residues. Deletions cut 4 bases from V and 4 bases from J, with 18 bases between. CDR3 region: CASSSALNGIADTQYF. CDR3 nucleotides: TGTGCCAGCAGCTCGGCCCTCAATGGGATAGCAGATACGCAGTATTTT.